Each of the 29 T cell receptor beta chains below was sequenced from the same sample in a study of blood T cell repertoires in COVID-19. Profiling relied on immunoSEQ multiplex PCR, and the TCRdb table lists in-frame clones only, not all of them. The repertoire includes 200,000 to 300,000 clones, 84% of them detected once, and around 4% sits in the top ten. The sequenced sample was peripheral blood. All receptors come from a man aged 60 to 75 with acute or convalescent COVID-19.

This chain connects TRBV18 to TRBJ1-2, with TRBD1 matching over 12 bases. There are 17 residues in the CDR3. Germline V lookup: CDR1 KGHSH, CDR2 LQKENI. V lost 3 bases, J lost 7 bases, and 12 bases stayed unmatched. CDR3 DNA: TGTGCCAGCTCACCGTCCCGGGACAGGGGGCTGTTTAGTGGCTACACCTTC. The encoded protein is CASSPSRDRGLFSGYTF.

The rearrangement links TRBV3-1 (or the pseudogene TRBV3-2) to TRBJ1-1; D uncertain. The V end lost 0 bases, the J end lost 11 bases, and 10 bases lay between the germline ends. The length of the CDR3 is 12 residues. Germline CDR1 reads LGHDT; CDR2 reads YNNKEL (reference sequence). Here the CDR3 reads CASSQDTGGAFF. CDR3 nucleotides: TGTGCCAGCAGCCAAGATACGGGTGGGGCTTTCTTT.

The chain has TRBV4-1 and TRBJ1-1; 10 nucleotides match TRBD1. CDR3 length: 15 residues. Germline trimming cut 0 bases from V and 4 bases from J; bases unmatched to any gene: 2. In germline, CDR1 is MGHRA, CDR2 YSYEKL. The CDR3 here is CASSQDDRGPTEAFF. The CDR3, as DNA: TGCGCCAGCAGCCAAGATGACAGGGGGCCCACTGAAGCTTTCTTT.

This clone was detected a few times. V and J are TRBV4-2 and TRBJ1-2; 9 positions agree with TRBD1. Germline CDR1 reads LGHNA; CDR2 reads YNFKEQ. The V gene end was trimmed by 0 bases and the J gene end by 4 bases; junction bases not matched to a gene: 3. The CDR3 has 15 residues. The CDR3 loop reads CASSQDTGGGYGYTF. The DNA for the CDR3 is TGTGCCAGCAGCCAAGATACAGGGGGCGGCTATGGCTACACCTTC.

The CDR3: CASSTGTEAFF. In DNA, the CDR3 is TGTGCCAGCTCTACCGGGACAGAAGCTTTCTTT. The chain is built from TRBV18 and TRBJ1-1; possible D gene TRBD1, 6 bases. The germline V gene has CDR1 KGHSH and CDR2 LQKENI. V gave up 6 bases and J gave up 8 bases, with 10 bases separating them. This CDR3 contains 11 residues.

This chain uses TRBV7-2 with TRBJ2-1, with 7 bases that match TRBD1. The V segment lost 5 bases and the J segment 10 bases; nucleotides outside the gene matches: 11. This CDR3 has 14 amino acids. Germline V gene lookup returns CDR1 SGHTA and CDR2 FQGNSA. CDR3 sequence: CASSPGTAQREQFF. DNA of the CDR3: TGTGCCAGCAGCCCCGGGACAGCTCAACGAGAGCAGTTCTTC.

The chain carries TRBV28 and TRBJ2-1; 11 positions match TRBD1. The CDR3 totals 17 residues. After removal of 6 bases from V and 7 bases from J, the junction contained 14 bases not matched to a gene. Germline V gene data show CDR1 as MDHEN and CDR2 as SYDVKM. DNA of the CDR3: TGTGCCAGCAGGCCCGGGACAGGGGGAGTTGTCACAAATGAGCAGTTCTTC. It codes for CASRPGTGGVVTNEQFF.

This sequence joins TRBV19 and TRBJ1-5; D gene ambiguous. Trimming took 6 bases from V and 5 from J, leaving 14 bases between them. Per germline, CDR1 LNHDA and CDR2 SQIVND (reference sequence). The length of the CDR3 is 14 residues. The CDR3 loop reads CASRMGPSDQPQHF. The CDR3 nucleotides read TGTGCCAGTAGAATGGGCCCCTCCGATCAGCCCCAGCATTTT.

The genes are TRBV7-9 and TRBJ1-2; 8 positions agree with TRBD1. The V gene end was trimmed by 5 bases and the J gene end by 8 bases; junction bases not matched to a gene: 10. Germline V gene data show CDR1 as SEHNR and CDR2 as FQNEAQ (reference sequence). The CDR3 contains 14 residues. CDR3 in amino acids: CASSPPNGQGGYTF. The CDR3 region has the DNA TGTGCCAGCAGCCCACCTAACGGACAGGGAGGCTACACCTTC.

In its sample, this clone was seen once. V usage is TRBV3-1 (or the pseudogene TRBV3-2) and J usage is TRBJ2-3; TRBD1 is a possible D gene (6 bases). Deletions cut 3 bases from V and 0 bases from J, with 13 bases between. The CDR3 has 16 residues. Germline values: CDR1 LGHDT, CDR2 YNNKEL (reference sequence). CDR3 sequence reads: CASSQVWTASTDTQYF. CDR3 bases: TGTGCCAGCAGCCAGGTATGGACAGCTAGCACAGATACGCAGTATTTT.

The chain joins TRBV29-1 to TRBJ2-3; weak D call: TRBD2 (5 bases). With 8 bases removed from V and 4 bases from J, the gap between germline ends came to 13 bases. The CDR3 consists of 12 residues. Per germline, CDR1 SQVTM and CDR2 ANQGSEA. CDR3 protein: CSSLGGPDTQYF. CDR3 nucleotides: TGCAGCTCGTTGGGCGGGCCAGATACGCAGTATTTT.

The J gene is TRBJ2-7, the V gene TRBV7-9; the D gene is possibly TRBD1 (5 bases). CDR1 and CDR2 (germline): SEHNR, FQNEAQ (reference sequence). V lost 5 bases to trimming and J lost 1 base, with 15 bases between them. The CDR3 length is 15 residues. CDR3 in amino acids: CASSQGPLVSYEQYF. CDR3 coding DNA: TGTGCCAGCAGCCAGGGCCCTCTGGTGTCCTACGAGCAGTACTTC. Based on the CDR3 plus reference TRBV7-9 and TRBJ2-7, the full variable domain is DTGVSQNPRHKITKRGQNVTFRCDPISEHNRLYWYRQTLGQGPEFLTYFQNEAQLEKSRLLSDRFSAERPKGSFSTLEIQRTEQGDSAMYLCASSQGPLVSYEQYFGPGTRLTVT.

The chain uses TRBV13 and TRBJ2-5, with TRBD2 matching 7 bases. The CDR3 runs 14 residues. The J segment lost 3 bases and the V segment lost 1 base, leaving 2 bases of the junction unmatched. CDR1 is PRHDT and CDR2 is FYEKMQ in the germline V gene (reference sequence). The CDR3: CASSLAAGEETQYF. In nucleotides, the CDR3 is TGTGCCAGCAGCTTAGCCGCGGGAGAAGAGACCCAGTACTTC. Full variable domain (rest looked up from reference TRBV13 and TRBJ2-5): AAGVIQSPRHLIKEKRETATLKCYPIPRHDTVYWYQQGPGQDPQFLISFYEKMQSDKGSIPDRFSAQQFSDYHSELNMSSLELGDSALYFCASSLAAGEETQYFGPGTRLLVL.

The V gene is TRBV10-3, the J gene TRBJ2-2, with TRBD2 as a possible D gene (5 bases). Germline V gives CDR1 ENHRY, CDR2 SYGVKD. This CDR3 is 16 amino acids long. With 0 bases removed from V and 0 bases from J, the gap between germline ends came to 8 bases. CDR3 coding DNA: TGTGCCATCAGTGAGTCGGGGAGTACGAACACCGGGGAGCTGTTTTTT. Its translation: CAISESGSTNTGELFF.

The V gene is TRBV7-9, the J gene TRBJ1-3, with D tentatively TRBD1 (6 bases). Germline V lookup: CDR1 SEHNR, CDR2 FQNEAQ (reference sequence). CDR3 length: 16 residues. V gave up 5 bases and J gave up 0 bases, with 14 bases separating them. This CDR3 is CASSPRGLASGNTIYF. The CDR3 DNA reads as TGTGCCAGCAGCCCCAGGGGCCTGGCCTCTGGAAACACCATATATTTT.

This clone was counted between two and nine times. The chain combines TRBV9 with TRBJ2-7; D is possibly TRBD2 (5 bases). The CDR3 loop spans 15 amino acids. Germline loops: CDR1 SGDLS, CDR2 YYNGEE. V gave up 1 base and J gave up 2 bases, with 13 bases separating them. The CDR3 sequence: CASSVTGSRAYEQYF. The CDR3 DNA is TGTGCCAGCAGCGTAACGGGGTCAAGGGCCTACGAGCAGTACTTC.

The chain recombines TRBV5-1 with TRBJ1-4, with a possible D match to TRBD1 (6 bases). Deletions cut 6 bases from V and 6 bases from J, with 12 bases between. This CDR3 has 13 amino acids. Germline CDR1 and CDR2: SGHRS and YFSETQ. CDR3 loop: CASKLGGDEKLFF. CDR3 in DNA: TGCGCCAGCAAATTAGGGGGTGATGAAAAACTGTTTTTT.

The count of this clone is one. The rearrangement uses TRBV18 and TRBJ2-7; 7 nucleotides line up with TRBD2. The CDR3 contains 13 residues. CDR1 and CDR2 from the germline V gene are KGHSH and LQKENI. V trimming: 4 bases; J trimming: 7 bases; junction bases outside the gene matches: 7. The DNA of the CDR3 is TGTGCCAGCTCACAGACTACCGGGAGGGAGCAGTACTTC. It yields the protein CASSQTTGREQYF.

This clone was seen more than once but under ten times. The gene calls are TRBV5-1 and TRBJ1-4; D may be TRBD1 (5 bases). With 4 bases removed from V and 3 bases from J, the gap between germline ends came to 13 bases. This CDR3 has 15 amino acids. Germline loops: CDR1 SGHRS, CDR2 YFSETQ. For the CDR3, the DNA is TGCGCCAGCAGCCGCACAGGAGCCTCTAATGAAAAACTGTTTTTT. Amino acids: CASSRTGASNEKLFF.

The V call is TRBV3-1 (or the pseudogene TRBV3-2), the J call TRBJ1-3; 8 bases map to TRBD1. The ends lost 5 bases at V and 7 bases at J; junction bases unmatched: 10. CDR1 and CDR2 from the germline V gene are LGHDT and YNNKEL (reference sequence). This CDR3 region has 15 residues. Here the CDR3 DNA reads TGTGCCAGCAGCGGAGCGGGACAGGCAGGGAACACCATATATTTT. Translation gives CASSGAGQAGNTIYF.

The chain joins TRBV7-3 to TRBJ2-1, with D perhaps TRBD1 (6 bases). The CDR3 extends over 13 amino acids. Trimming took off 4 bases at V and 10 bases at J, with 14 bases between the two ends. Germline CDR1 reads SGHTA; CDR2 reads FQGTGA. The CDR3 DNA follows: TGTGCCAGCAGCTCGCTCGACAGGAGAGAGCAGTTCTTC. It codes for CASSSLDRREQFF.

V gene TRBV6-5 combines with J gene TRBJ1-3; 8 bases align to TRBD1. Germline CDR1 is MNHEY and CDR2 is SVGAGI. The length of the CDR3 is 15 residues. After removal of 0 bases from V and 2 bases from J, the junction contained 0 bases not matched to a gene. The CDR3 here is CASSYSDRAGNTIYF. The CDR3, as DNA: TGTGCCAGCAGTTACTCGGACAGGGCTGGAAACACCATATATTTT.

The chain joins TRBV9 to TRBJ1-4; the match to TRBD1 covers 12 bases. Germline values: CDR1 SGDLS, CDR2 YYNGEE. V lost 4 bases to trimming and J lost 6 bases; unmatched junction nucleotides: 7. There are 16 residues in the CDR3. The CDR3 sequence: CASSPTGTGGYEKLFF. The CDR3 nucleotides read TGTGCCAGCAGCCCGACCGGGACAGGGGGCTATGAAAAACTGTTTTTT.

The V and J genes are TRBV7-8 and TRBJ1-4; TRBD1 might be the D (5 bases). Germline V lookup: CDR1 SGHVS, CDR2 FQNEAQ. The ends were cut back, 1 base at V and 6 bases at J, with 12 bases in the middle. CDR3 length: 15 amino acids. The CDR3, as DNA: TGTGCCAGCAGCTTAGAGGACACCTCTTATGAAAAACTGTTTTTT. Translating gives CASSLEDTSYEKLFF.

The CDR3 sequence: CASSLVTQITGELFF. In DNA, the CDR3 is TGTGCCAGCAGCTTAGTCACCCAGATCACCGGGGAGCTGTTTTTT. This chain connects TRBV7-2 to TRBJ2-2; D is uncertain. CDR1 and CDR2 from the germline V gene are SGHTA and FQGNSA. CDR3 length: 15 amino acids. Trimming removed 1 base at V and 4 bases at J, with 10 bases between.

This sequence joins TRBV6-5 and TRBJ1-2, with D uncertain. The CDR3 loop spans 13 amino acids. With 6 bases removed from V and 2 bases from J, the gap between germline ends came to 10 bases. Germline assignment: CDR1 MNHEY and CDR2 SVGAGI. For the CDR3, the DNA is TGTGCCAGCAGGCCAACAGTCAACTATGGCTACACCTTC. It yields the protein CASRPTVNYGYTF.

This rearrangement joins TRBV18 to TRBJ1-2; D gene unclear. V lost 0 bases and J lost 3, with 20 bases in between. This CDR3 spans 18 amino acids. Germline V gene sequence: CDR1 KGHSH, CDR2 LQKENI. Here the CDR3 reads CASSPPGAASTVYYGYTF. The CDR3 DNA is TGTGCCAGCTCACCACCGGGAGCAGCCTCTACTGTCTACTATGGCTACACCTTC.

V and J are TRBV20-1 and TRBJ2-5; weak D call: TRBD1 (6 bases). V was cut by 3 bases and J by 3 bases, with 29 bases left in between. This CDR3 comprises 19 residues. Per the germline V gene, CDR1 is DFQATT and CDR2 is SNEGSKA (reference sequence). CDR3 loop: CSASLSPQGNRDLKETQYF. The CDR3 coding sequence is TGCAGTGCTAGTCTCTCCCCCCAGGGTAACAGGGACCTAAAAGAGACCCAGTACTTC.

V gene TRBV3-1 (or the pseudogene TRBV3-2) combines with J gene TRBJ1-6; 7 nucleotides agree with TRBD1. Germline V gives CDR1 LGHDT, CDR2 YNNKEL (reference sequence). The CDR3 is 16 amino acids. J gave up 5 bases and V 0 bases, and 4 bases lay outside the gene matches. CDR3 region: CASSQDVGQNNSPLHF. The CDR3 nucleotides are TGTGCCAGCAGCCAAGATGTGGGACAGAATAATTCACCCCTCCACTTT.